This T cell receptor beta chain was captured by sequencing in a study of T cell repertoires in cytomegalovirus infection. Study-level information: Well-studied HLA-B-restricted epitopes and recently identified HLA-C-restricted epitopes of CMV were both used in the study.

The CDR3 contains 15 residues. Germline-derived CDR1 and CDR2 are MNHNS and SASEGT. The V end was cut by 4 bases, the J end by 4 bases, with 15 bases between. Via MiXCR, TCRdb re-called the reads, giving one row per CDR3 protein. The data contain fewer than 60,000 distinct CDR3 sequences, 15% to 20% of them singletons. As concerns this clonotype: As yet, its antigen is unknown.

V gene TRBV6-1 combines with J gene TRBJ2-3; D possibly matches TRBD1 or TRBD2 (6 bases each). The sequencing here drew on CD8+ T cells from cultured PBMCs, taken from culture after CMV antigen stimulation. The clonotype comes from a human donor in good health (CMV status not recorded). Some clones in this sample may be carry-over from other donors' samples. CDR3 protein: CASSGRRGVSDTQYF. For the CDR3, the DNA is TGTGCCAGCAGTGGGCGAAGGGGGGTCTCAGATACGCAGTATTTT.